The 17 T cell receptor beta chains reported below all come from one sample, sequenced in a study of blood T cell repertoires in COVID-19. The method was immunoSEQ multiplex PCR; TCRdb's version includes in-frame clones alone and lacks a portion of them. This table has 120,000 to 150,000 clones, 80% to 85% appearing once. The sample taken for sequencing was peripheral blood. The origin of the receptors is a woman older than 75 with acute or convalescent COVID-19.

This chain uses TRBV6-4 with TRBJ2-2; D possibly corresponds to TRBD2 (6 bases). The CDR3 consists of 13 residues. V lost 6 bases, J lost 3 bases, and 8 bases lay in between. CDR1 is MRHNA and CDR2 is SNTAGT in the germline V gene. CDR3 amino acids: CASREGHTGELFF. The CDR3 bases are TGTGCCAGCAGGGAGGGGCACACCGGGGAGCTGTTTTTT.

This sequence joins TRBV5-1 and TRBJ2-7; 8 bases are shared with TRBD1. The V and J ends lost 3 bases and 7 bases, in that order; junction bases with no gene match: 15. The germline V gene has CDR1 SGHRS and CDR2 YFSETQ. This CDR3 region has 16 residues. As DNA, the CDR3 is TGCGCCAGCAGCTGGAGCCGGGACAGGCGGCTCTGGGAGCAGTACTTC. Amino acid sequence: CASSWSRDRRLWEQYF.

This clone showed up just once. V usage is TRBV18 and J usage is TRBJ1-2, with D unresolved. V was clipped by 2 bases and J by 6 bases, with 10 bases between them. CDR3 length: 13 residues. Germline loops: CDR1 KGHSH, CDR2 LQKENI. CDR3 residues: CASSPGTRDGYTF. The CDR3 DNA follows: TGTGCCAGCTCACCAGGAACGAGGGATGGCTACACCTTC.

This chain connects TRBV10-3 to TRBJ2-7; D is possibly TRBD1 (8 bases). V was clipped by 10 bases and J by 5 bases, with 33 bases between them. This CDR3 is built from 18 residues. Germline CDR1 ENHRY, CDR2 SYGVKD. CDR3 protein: CATNRGQGAERDVDEQYF. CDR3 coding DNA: TGTGCCACCAACCGAGGACAGGGCGCCGAGCGGGATGTCGACGAGCAGTACTTC.

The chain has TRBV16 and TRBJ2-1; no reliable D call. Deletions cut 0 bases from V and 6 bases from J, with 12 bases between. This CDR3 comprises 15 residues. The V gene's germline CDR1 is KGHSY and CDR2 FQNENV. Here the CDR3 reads CASSQSRPGPNEQFF. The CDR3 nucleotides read TGTGCCAGCAGCCAATCTCGTCCAGGCCCCAATGAGCAGTTCTTC.

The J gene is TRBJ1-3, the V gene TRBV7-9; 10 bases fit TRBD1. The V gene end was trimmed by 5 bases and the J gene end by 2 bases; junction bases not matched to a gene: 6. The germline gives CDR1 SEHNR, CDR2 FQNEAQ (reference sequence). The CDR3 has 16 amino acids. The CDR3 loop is CASSRDRGSTGNTIYF. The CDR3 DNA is TGTGCCAGCAGCCGGGACAGGGGATCGACTGGAAACACCATATATTTT.

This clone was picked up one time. In DNA, the CDR3 is TGCAGCGTCGTGGCAGGGAAGGAAGCTTTCTTT. Residues: CSVVAGKEAFF. The chain employs TRBV29-1 and TRBJ1-1; tentatively, D is TRBD1 (5 bases). Germline V lookup: CDR1 SQVTM, CDR2 ANQGSEA. The CDR3 is 11 amino acids. V lost 6 bases and J lost 8, with 13 bases in between.

The CDR3 is CASSGQGLLGYTF. In nucleotides, the CDR3 is TGTGCCAGCAGCGGTCAGGGTCTACTTGGCTACACCTTC. The rearrangement links TRBV5-4 to TRBJ1-2; possible D gene TRBD1, 5 bases. V lost 4 bases, J lost 7 bases, and 14 bases lay in between. CDR1 is SGHNT, CDR2 YYREEE, per germline (reference sequence). The CDR3 contains 13 residues.

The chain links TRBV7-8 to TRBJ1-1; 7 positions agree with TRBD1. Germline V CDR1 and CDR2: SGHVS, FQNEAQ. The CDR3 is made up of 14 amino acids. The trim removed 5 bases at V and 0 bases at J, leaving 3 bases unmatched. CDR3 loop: CASSLGTVNTEAFF. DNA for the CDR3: TGTGCCAGCAGCCTCGGGACAGTGAACACTGAAGCTTTCTTT.

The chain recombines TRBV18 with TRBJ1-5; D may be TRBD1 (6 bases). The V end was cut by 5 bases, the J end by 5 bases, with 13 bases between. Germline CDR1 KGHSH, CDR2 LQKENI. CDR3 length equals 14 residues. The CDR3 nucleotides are TGTGCCAGCTCAGGGGAAGGGGGTTATCAGCCCCAGCATTTT. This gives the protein CASSGEGGYQPQHF.

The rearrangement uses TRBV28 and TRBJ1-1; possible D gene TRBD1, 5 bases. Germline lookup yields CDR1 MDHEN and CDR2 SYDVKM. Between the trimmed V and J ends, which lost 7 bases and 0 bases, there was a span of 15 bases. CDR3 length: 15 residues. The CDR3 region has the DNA TGTGCCAGCATCCTCGGGAGGACACTGAACACTGAAGCTTTCTTT. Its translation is CASILGRTLNTEAFF.

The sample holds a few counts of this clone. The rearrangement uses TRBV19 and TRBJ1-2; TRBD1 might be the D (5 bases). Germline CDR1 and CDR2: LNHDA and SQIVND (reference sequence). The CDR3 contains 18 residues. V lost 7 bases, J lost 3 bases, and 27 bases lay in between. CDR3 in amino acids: CASTKRGGPGRGDYGYTF. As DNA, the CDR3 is TGTGCCAGTACCAAACGGGGGGGTCCCGGCCGCGGCGACTATGGCTACACCTTC.

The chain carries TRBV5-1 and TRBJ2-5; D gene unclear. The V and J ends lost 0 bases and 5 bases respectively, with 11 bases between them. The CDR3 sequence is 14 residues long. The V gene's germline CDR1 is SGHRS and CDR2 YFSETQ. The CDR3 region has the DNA TGCGCCAGCAGCTTGGCCCCATTCGGGGAGACCCAGTACTTC. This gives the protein CASSLAPFGETQYF.

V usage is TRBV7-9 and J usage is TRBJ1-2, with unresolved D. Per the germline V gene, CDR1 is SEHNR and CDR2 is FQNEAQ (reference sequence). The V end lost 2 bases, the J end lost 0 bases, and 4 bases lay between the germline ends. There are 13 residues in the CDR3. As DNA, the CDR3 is TGTGCCAGCAGCTTATCAGCTAACTATGGCTACACCTTC. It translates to CASSLSANYGYTF.

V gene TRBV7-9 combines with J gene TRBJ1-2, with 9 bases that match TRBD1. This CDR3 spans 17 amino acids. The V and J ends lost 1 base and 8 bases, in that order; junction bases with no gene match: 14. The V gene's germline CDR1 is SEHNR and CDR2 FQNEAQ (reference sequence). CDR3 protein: CASSLVTEDTGGRGYTF. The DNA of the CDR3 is TGTGCCAGCAGCTTAGTAACGGAGGATACAGGGGGCAGGGGCTACACCTTC.

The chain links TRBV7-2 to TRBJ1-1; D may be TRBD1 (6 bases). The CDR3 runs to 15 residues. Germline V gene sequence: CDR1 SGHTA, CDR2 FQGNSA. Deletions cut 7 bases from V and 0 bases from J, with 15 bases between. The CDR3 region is CASTHGDRLNTEAFF. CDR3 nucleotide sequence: TGTGCCAGCACTCATGGCGACAGGCTGAACACTGAAGCTTTCTTT.

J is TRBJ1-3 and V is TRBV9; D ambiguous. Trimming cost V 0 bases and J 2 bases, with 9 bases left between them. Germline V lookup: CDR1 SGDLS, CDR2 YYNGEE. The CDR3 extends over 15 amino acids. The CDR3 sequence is CASSVVPGAGNTIYF. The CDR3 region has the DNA TGTGCCAGCAGCGTAGTTCCGGGTGCTGGAAACACCATATATTTT.